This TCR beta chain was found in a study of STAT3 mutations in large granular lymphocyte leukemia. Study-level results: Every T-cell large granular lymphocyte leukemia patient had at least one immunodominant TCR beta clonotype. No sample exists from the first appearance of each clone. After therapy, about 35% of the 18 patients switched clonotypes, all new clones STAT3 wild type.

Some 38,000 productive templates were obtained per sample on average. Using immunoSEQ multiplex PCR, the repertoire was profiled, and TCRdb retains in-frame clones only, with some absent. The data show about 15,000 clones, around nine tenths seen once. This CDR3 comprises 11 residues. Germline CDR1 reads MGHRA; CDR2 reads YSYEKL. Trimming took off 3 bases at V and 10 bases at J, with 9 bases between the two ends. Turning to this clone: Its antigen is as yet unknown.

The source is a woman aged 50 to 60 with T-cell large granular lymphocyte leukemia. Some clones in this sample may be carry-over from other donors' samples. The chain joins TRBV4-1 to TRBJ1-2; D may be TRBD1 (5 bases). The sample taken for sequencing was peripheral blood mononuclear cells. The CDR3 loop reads CASSQSRVYTF. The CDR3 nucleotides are TGCGCCAGCAGCCAGTCCAGGGTCTACACCTTC.